This T cell receptor beta chain originates from a study of blood T cell repertoires in COVID-19. Study details: Acute and convalescent COVID-19 specimens originated in the United States, Italy and Spain. T cells, B-cell-depleted T cells, or PBMCs supplied cDNA or gDNA.

Original processing notes: The authors estimated nucleated cell counts from reference gene primer amplification. The repertoire was sequenced with immunoSEQ multiplex PCR; TCRdb's copy has only in-frame clones and lacks some. V and J calls and clone size follow that table, whereas D and trimming were derived from the DNA. The table shows tens of thousands of clones, with roughly 82% occurring only once. Between the trimmed V and J ends, which lost 2 bases and 8 bases, there was a span of 15 bases. Germline CDR1 and CDR2: MNHNS and SASEGT. The CDR3 consists of 14 residues. The rearrangement links TRBV6-1 to TRBJ1-2, with TRBD1 as a possible D gene (5 bases). Input material: peripheral blood. The clonotype comes from a woman older than 75 with active or convalescent COVID-19. The CDR3 loop reads CASSEIGGTGGYTF. Here the CDR3 DNA reads TGTGCCAGCAGTGAAATAGGCGGGACCGGGGGCTACACCTTC.